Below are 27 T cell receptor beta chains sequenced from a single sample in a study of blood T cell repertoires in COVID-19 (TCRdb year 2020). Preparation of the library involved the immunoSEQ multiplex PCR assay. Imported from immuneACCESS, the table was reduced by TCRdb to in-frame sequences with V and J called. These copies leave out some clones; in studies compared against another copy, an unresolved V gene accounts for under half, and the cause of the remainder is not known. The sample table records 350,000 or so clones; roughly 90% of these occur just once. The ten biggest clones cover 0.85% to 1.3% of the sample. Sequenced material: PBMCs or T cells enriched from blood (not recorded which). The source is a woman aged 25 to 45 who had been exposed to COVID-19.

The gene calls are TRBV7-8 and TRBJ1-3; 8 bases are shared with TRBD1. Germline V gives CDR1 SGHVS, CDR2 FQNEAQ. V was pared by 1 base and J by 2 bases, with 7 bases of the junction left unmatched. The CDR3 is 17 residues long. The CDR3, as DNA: TGTGCCAGCAGCTTAGTTACACAGGGGGTTACTGGAAACACCATATATTTT. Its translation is CASSLVTQGVTGNTIYF.

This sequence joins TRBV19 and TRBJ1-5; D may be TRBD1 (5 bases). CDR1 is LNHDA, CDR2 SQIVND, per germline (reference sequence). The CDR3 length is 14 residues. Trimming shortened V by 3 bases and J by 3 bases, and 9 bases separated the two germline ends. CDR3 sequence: CASSIPGPNQPQHF. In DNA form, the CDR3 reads TGTGCCAGTAGTATCCCAGGGCCCAATCAGCCCCAGCATTTT.

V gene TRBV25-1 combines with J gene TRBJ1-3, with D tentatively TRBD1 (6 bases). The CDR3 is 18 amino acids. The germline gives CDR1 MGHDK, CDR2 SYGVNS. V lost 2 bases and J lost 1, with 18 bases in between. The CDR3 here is CASSELTLPTGSGNTIYF. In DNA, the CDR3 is TGTGCCAGCAGTGAACTGACTCTTCCAACAGGGTCTGGAAACACCATATATTTT.

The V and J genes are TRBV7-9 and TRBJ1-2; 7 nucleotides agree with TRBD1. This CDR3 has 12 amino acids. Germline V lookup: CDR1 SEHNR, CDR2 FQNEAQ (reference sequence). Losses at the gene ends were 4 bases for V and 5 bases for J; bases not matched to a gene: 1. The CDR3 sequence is CASSSTGYGYTF. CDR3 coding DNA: TGTGCCAGCAGCTCGACAGGGTATGGCTACACCTTC.

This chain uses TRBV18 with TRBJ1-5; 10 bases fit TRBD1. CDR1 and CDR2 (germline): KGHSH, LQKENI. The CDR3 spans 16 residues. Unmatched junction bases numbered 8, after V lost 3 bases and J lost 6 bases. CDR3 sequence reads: CASSPQGTGVGQPQHF. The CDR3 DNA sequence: TGTGCCAGCTCACCCCAAGGGACAGGGGTGGGTCAGCCCCAGCATTTT. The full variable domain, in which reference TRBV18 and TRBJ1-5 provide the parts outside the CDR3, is NAGVMQNPRHLVRRRGQEARLRCSPMKGHSHVYWYRQLPEEGLKFMVYLQKENIIDESGMPKERFSAEFPKEGPSILRIQQVVRGDSAAYFCASSPQGTGVGQPQHFGDGTRLSIL.

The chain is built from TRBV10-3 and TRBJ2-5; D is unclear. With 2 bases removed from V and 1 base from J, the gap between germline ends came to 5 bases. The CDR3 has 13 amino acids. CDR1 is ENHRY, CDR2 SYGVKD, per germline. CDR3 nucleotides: TGTGCCATCAGTGAGGGCCCCCAAGAGACCCAGTACTTC. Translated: CAISEGPQETQYF.

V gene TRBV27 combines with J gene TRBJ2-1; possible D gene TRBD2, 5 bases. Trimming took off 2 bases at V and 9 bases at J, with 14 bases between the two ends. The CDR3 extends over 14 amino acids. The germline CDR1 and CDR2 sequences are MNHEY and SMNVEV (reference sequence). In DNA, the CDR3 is TGTGCCAGCAGTTTAGGTGGCCTAGCTGGTGAGCAGTTCTTC. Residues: CASSLGGLAGEQFF.

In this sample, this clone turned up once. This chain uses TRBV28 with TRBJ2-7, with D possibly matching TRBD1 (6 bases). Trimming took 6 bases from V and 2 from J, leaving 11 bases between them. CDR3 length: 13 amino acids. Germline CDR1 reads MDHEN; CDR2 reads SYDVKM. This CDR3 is CASSLQGPYEQYF. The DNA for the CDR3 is TGTGCCAGCAGCTTACAGGGCCCCTACGAGCAGTACTTC.

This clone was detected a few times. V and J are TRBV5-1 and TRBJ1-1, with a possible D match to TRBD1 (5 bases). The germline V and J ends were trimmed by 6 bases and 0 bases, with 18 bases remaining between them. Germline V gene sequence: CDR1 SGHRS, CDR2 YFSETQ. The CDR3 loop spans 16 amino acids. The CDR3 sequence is CASNRLPGTVNTEAFF. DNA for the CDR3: TGCGCCAGCAACCGACTACCCGGGACTGTGAACACTGAAGCTTTCTTT.

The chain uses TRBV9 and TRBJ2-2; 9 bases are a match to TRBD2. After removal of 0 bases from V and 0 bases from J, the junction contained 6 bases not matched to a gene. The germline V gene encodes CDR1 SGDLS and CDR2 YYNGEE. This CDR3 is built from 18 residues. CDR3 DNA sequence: TGTGCCAGCAGCGTAGAGCTTATAGCGGGAGCGAACACCGGGGAGCTGTTTTTT. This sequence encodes CASSVELIAGANTGELFF.

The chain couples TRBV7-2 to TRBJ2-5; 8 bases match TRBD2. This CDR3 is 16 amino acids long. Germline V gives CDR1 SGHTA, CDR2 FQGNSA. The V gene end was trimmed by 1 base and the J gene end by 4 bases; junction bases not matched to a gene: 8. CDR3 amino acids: CASSLVSAGGLETQYF. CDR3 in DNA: TGTGCCAGCAGCTTAGTGAGCGCGGGAGGACTAGAGACCCAGTACTTC.

CDR3 sequence: CASSLGRTAAQSYNEQFF. DNA of the CDR3: TGTGCCAGCAGCTTAGGACGAACAGCGGCCCAATCCTACAATGAGCAGTTCTTC. The rearrangement joins TRBV7-6 to TRBJ2-1; possibly TRBD2 for D (5 bases). The CDR3 spans 18 residues. V gave up 1 base and J gave up 1 base, with 17 bases separating them. Germline V gene lookup returns CDR1 SGHVS and CDR2 FNYEAQ.

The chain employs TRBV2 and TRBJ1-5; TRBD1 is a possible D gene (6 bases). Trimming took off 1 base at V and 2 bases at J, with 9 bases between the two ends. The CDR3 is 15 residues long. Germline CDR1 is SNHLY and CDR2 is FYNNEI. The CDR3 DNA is TGTGCCAGCAGTGAAGACTCAGGGGGCAATCAGCCCCAGCATTTT. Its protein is CASSEDSGGNQPQHF.

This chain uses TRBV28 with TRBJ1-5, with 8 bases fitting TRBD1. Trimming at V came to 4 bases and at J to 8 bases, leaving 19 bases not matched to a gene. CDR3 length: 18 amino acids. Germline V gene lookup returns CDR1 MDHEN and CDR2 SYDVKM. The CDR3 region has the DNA TGTGCCAGCAGTTCCTATTTATGGACAGGGCCCTCCCAGGAGCCCCAGCATTTT. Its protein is CASSSYLWTGPSQEPQHF. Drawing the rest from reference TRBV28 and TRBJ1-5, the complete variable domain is DVKVTQSSRYLVKRTGEKVFLECVQDMDHENMFWYRQDPGLGLRLIYFSYDVKMKEKGDIPEGYSVSREKKERFSLILESASTNQTSMYLCASSSYLWTGPSQEPQHFGDGTRLSIL.

The CDR3 DNA is TGCGCCACCGTCCAGGGTACTGGGGAGCTGTTTTTT. Translated: CATVQGTGELFF. This chain joins TRBV10-2 and TRBJ2-2, with D possibly being TRBD1 (5 bases). CDR1 WSHSY and CDR2 SAAADI come from the germline V gene. This CDR3 is 12 amino acids long. V lost 10 bases and J 8 bases, leaving 14 bases between the germline ends.

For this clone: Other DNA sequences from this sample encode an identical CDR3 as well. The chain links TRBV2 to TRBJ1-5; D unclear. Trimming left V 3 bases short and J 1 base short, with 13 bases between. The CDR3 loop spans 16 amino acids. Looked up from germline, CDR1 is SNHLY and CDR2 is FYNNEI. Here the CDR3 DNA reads TGTGCCAGCAGTGAGGGAGGGCGTAGGAGCAATCAGCCCCAGCATTTT. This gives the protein CASSEGGRRSNQPQHF.

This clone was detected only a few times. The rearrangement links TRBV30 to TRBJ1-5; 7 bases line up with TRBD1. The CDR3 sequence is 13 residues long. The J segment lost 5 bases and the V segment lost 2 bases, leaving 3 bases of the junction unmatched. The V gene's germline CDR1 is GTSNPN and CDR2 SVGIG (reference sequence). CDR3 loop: CAWSRQGDQPQHF. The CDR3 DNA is TGTGCCTGGAGTCGACAGGGAGATCAGCCCCAGCATTTT.

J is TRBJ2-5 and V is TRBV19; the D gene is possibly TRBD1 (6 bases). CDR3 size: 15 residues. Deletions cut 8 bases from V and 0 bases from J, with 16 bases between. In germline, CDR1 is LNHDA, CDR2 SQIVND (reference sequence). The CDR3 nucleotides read TGTGCCAGTGTACCGGGACGGGACAACCAAGAGACCCAGTACTTC. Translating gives CASVPGRDNQETQYF.

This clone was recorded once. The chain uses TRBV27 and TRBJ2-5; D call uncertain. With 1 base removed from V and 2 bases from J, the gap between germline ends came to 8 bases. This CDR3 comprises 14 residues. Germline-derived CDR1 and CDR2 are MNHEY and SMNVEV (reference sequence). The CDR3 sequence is CASSLWAGQETQYF. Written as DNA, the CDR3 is TGTGCCAGCAGTTTATGGGCCGGTCAAGAGACCCAGTACTTC.

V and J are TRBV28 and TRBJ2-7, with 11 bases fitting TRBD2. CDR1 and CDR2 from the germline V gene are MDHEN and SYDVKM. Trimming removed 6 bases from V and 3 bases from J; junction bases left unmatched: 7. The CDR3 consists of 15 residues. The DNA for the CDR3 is TGTGCCAGCAGAGCCGGGACTAGCGGTAACTACGAGCAGTACTTC. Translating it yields CASRAGTSGNYEQYF.

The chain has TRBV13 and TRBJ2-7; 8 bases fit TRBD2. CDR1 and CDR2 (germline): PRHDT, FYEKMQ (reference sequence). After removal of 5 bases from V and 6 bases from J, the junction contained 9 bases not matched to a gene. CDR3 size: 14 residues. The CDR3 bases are TGTGCCAGCAGCCCCTTGCGGGAGGTCCCCGAGCAGTACTTC. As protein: CASSPLREVPEQYF.

Here the CDR3 reads CASSPTWPTNPDTQYF. For the CDR3, the DNA is TGTGCCAGCAGTCCGACGTGGCCAACTAATCCAGATACGCAGTATTTT. This chain uses TRBV27 with TRBJ2-3; D remains ambiguous. From germline, CDR1 is MNHEY and CDR2 SMNVEV (reference sequence). V shed 5 bases and J shed 4 bases, with 19 bases lying between them. There are 16 residues in the CDR3.

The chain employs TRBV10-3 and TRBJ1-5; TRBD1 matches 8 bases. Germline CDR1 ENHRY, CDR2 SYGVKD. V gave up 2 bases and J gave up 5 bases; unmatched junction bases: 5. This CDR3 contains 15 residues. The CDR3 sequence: CAISEGTGPHQPQHF. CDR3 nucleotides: TGTGCCATCAGTGAGGGGACAGGTCCTCATCAGCCCCAGCATTTT.

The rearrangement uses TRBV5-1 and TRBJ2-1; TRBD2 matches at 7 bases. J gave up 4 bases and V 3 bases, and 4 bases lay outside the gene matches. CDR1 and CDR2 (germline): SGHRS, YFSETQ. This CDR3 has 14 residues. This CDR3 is CASSSGGVYNEQFF. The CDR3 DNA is TGCGCCAGCAGCTCTGGGGGGGTGTACAATGAGCAGTTCTTC. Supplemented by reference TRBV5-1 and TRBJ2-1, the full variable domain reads KAGVTQTPRYLIKTRGQQVTLSCSPISGHRSVSWYQQTPGQGLQFLFEYFSETQRNKGNFPGRFSGRQFSNSRSEMNVSTLELGDSALYLCASSSGGVYNEQFFGPGTRLTVL.

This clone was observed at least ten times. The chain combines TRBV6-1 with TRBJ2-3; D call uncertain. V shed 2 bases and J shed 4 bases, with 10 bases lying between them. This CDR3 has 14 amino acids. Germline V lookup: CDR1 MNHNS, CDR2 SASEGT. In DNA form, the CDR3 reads TGTGCCAGCAGTGAAAACACGAAGTCAGATACGCAGTATTTT. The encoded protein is CASSENTKSDTQYF.

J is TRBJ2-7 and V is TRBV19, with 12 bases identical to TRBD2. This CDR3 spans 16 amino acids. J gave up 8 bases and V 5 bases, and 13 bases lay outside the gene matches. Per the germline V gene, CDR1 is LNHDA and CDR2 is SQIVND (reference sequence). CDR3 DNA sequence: TGTGCCAGTAGTTATGGCTGGACTAGCGGGATTTCGAAGCAGTACTTC. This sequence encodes CASSYGWTSGISKQYF.

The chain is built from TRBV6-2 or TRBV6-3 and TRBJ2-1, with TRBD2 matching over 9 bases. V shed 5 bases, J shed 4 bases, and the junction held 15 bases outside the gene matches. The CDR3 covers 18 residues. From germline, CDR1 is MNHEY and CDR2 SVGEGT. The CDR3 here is CASSPPRASGANYNEQFF. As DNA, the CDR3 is TGTGCCAGCAGTCCGCCTCGTGCTAGCGGGGCCAATTACAATGAGCAGTTCTTC.